The following is a T cell receptor beta chain sequence with its context. Its specificity is not known. The sample belongs to a study of CD8 T cells in Susac syndrome. Findings of the study overall: It was acknowledged in the study that the number of individuals who were included in its TCR sequencing and HLA analysis was relatively small.

It was with random hexamers that 0.5 to 1 ug RNA was reverse transcribed. TCRdb re-derived calls from the immunoSEQ multiplex PCR reads in MiXCR, one entry per CDR3 protein. The sample has hundreds of thousands of distinct CDR3 sequences, around 85% seen once. From blood CD8+ and CD4+ T cells, the TCR beta chain was sequenced. The multiple sclerosis controls consisted of treatment-naive patients with relapsing-remitting disease, either stable or active. TEMRA cells underwent FACS enrichment and CD8+ and CD4+ T cells underwent negative isolation. The clonotype comes from a human donor with multiple sclerosis. Sequenced material: CD8+ T cells from PBMCs.

The CDR3 protein is CASSPGDTVAYEQYF. DNA of the CDR3: TGTGCCAGCAGCCCGGGGGACACAGTTGCCTACGAGCAGTACTTC. V is TRBV11-2 and J is TRBJ2-7; either TRBD1 or TRBD2 may fit D (6 bases each). V was pared by 5 bases and J by 2 bases, with 16 bases between. Germline lookup yields CDR1 SGHAT and CDR2 FQNNGV. The CDR3 covers 15 residues.